This T cell receptor (beta chain) was identified during a study of OX40 agonist ivuxolimab in advanced cancers. The table came from immunoSEQ multiplex PCR; TCRdb's copy has only in-frame clones and leaves some out. The table includes over 90,000 clones, about nine tenths detected once. Germline V gene data show CDR1 as SGHAT and CDR2 as FQDESV (reference sequence). Between the trimmed V and J ends, which lost 3 bases and 4 bases, there was a span of 7 bases. There are 12 residues in the CDR3. The sample was CD4+ or CD8+ T cells sorted from blood, taken in a trial of the OX40 agonist ivuxolimab. This receptor was obtained from an adult with an advanced solid tumor such as melanoma, head and neck, liver or kidney cancer. The chain couples TRBV11-1 to TRBJ2-7; D is ambiguous. CDR3 coding DNA: TGTGCCAGCAGCTTGATCGGGTACGAGCAGTACTTC. It yields the protein CASSLIGYEQYF.